Each of the 9 T cell receptor beta chains below was sequenced from the same sample in a study of blood T cell repertoires in COVID-19. Libraries were prepared by immunoSEQ multiplex PCR; TCRdb keeps only in-frame clonotypes and omits some of them. Of roughly 230,000 clones detected, approximately 84% appear once; the ten largest clones hold 4%. Specimen: peripheral blood. All receptors derive from a man in his fifties or sixties with acute or convalescent COVID-19.

V is TRBV27 and J is TRBJ1-2, with 8 positions matching TRBD1. The CDR3 sequence is 15 residues long. The V gene end was trimmed by 6 bases and the J gene end by 6 bases; junction bases not matched to a gene: 12. CDR1 is MNHEY and CDR2 is SMNVEV in the germline V gene (reference sequence). CDR3 amino acids: CASSKGQGALHGYTF. For the CDR3, the DNA is TGTGCCAGCAGCAAGGGGCAGGGGGCCCTCCATGGCTACACCTTC.

J is TRBJ2-2 and V is TRBV20-1, with D hard to call. CDR3 length: 11 amino acids. Trimming left V 6 bases short and J 7 bases short, with 9 bases between. Looked up from germline, CDR1 is DFQATT and CDR2 is SNEGSKA (reference sequence). CDR3 region: CSADTGGELFF. CDR3 DNA: TGCAGTGCAGATACCGGCGGGGAGCTGTTTTTT.

Note on this clone: The germline gene is not matched at one end of the junction; a read error may be the cause. The rearrangement links TRBV5-5 to TRBJ2-7; TRBD1 aligns across 7 bases. The germline CDR1 and CDR2 sequences are SGHKS and YYEKEE (reference sequence). The CDR3 totals 15 residues. The chain's CDR3 is CASSLGQTSSYEQYF. In DNA, the CDR3 is TGTGCCAGCAGTTTGGGACAGACGAGCTCCTACGAGCAGTACTTC.

The V and J genes are TRBV7-9 and TRBJ2-4; 9 nucleotides agree with TRBD1. This CDR3 has 15 residues. With V trimmed by 8 bases and J by 3 bases, 8 bases remained unmatched. Looked up from germline, CDR1 is SEHNR and CDR2 is FQNEAQ (reference sequence). Here the CDR3 reads CASAGQGIGKNIQYF. DNA of the CDR3: TGTGCCAGCGCCGGACAGGGGATCGGCAAAAACATTCAGTACTTC.

In its sample, this clone was seen once. The chain carries TRBV10-3 and TRBJ1-6, with D perhaps TRBD1 (5 bases). This CDR3 contains 13 residues. Germline CDR1 is ENHRY and CDR2 is SYGVKD. The V end was cut by 4 bases, the J end by 7 bases, with 8 bases between. The CDR3 loop reads CAISVDRNSPLHF. The CDR3, as DNA: TGTGCCATCAGTGTTGACAGAAATTCACCCCTCCACTTT.

The chain couples TRBV9 to TRBJ1-2; possibly TRBD1 for D (6 bases). Trimming pared 0 bases from V and 3 bases from J, leaving 15 bases between. The germline gives CDR1 SGDLS, CDR2 YYNGEE. CDR3 size: 16 residues. The CDR3 coding sequence is TGTGCCAGCAGCGTAGGGGACGGACAGACTCACTATGGCTACACCTTC. Translated, it gives CASSVGDGQTHYGYTF.

The chain links TRBV5-6 to TRBJ2-2, with D maybe TRBD1 (5 bases). The length of the CDR3 is 12 residues. The germline V and J ends were trimmed by 5 bases and 6 bases, with 8 bases remaining between them. Germline values: CDR1 SGHDT, CDR2 YYEEEE. The CDR3 spells CASSQGSGELFF. The CDR3, as DNA: TGTGCCAGCAGTCAGGGTTCCGGGGAGCTGTTTTTT.

The rearrangement joins TRBV6-5 to TRBJ2-2, with D tentatively TRBD2 (6 bases). This CDR3 has 13 residues. V was cut by 2 bases and J by 6 bases, with 7 bases left in between. In germline, CDR1 is MNHEY, CDR2 SVGAGI. CDR3 bases: TGTGCCAGCAGTTACGGGGAGGCCGGGGAGCTGTTTTTT. It specifies CASSYGEAGELFF.

The chain combines TRBV18 with TRBJ2-1; 10 bases are shared with TRBD2. The V and J ends lost 10 bases and 3 bases, in that order; junction bases with no gene match: 6. The germline V gene encodes CDR1 KGHSH and CDR2 LQKENI. The CDR3 loop spans 14 amino acids. CDR3: CATRPSGSYNEQFF. CDR3 DNA sequence: TGTGCCACCCGTCCTAGCGGGAGCTACAATGAGCAGTTCTTC.